The rows below give T cell receptor beta chains drawn from one sample of a study of shared clonotypes between healthy human individuals. Generated by immunoSEQ multiplex PCR, the TCRdb table keeps only in-frame clones and is missing some. The repertoire holds a few million clones, with around 92% as singletons. Sample: naive CD4+ T cells from PBMCs. These receptor sequences come from a man between 18 and 29 years old in good health. Some clones in this sample may be carry-over from other donors' samples. The CDR3 runs from the conserved cysteine through the conserved F or W. A D gene is named only where the DNA matches it firmly. Clone size is not always given. Where it is, it says once, few, many or a class for expanded clones.

>-|TRBJ2-6|TRBV5-4|-
TGTGCCAGCAGCTTGTCACCACTACGAGACTCTGGGGCCAACGTCCTGACTTTC
CASSLSPLRDSGANVLTF
>-|TRBJ2-7|TRBV28|-
TGTGCCAGCAGTGACGGCCAGGGGACGCGGAGCTCCTACGAGCAGTACTTC
CASSDGQGTRSSYEQYF
>TRBD2|TRBJ2-7|TRBV18|once
TGTGCCAGCTCACCTACTAGCGCATTAGAAGGAGAGCAGTACTTC
CASSPTSALEGEQYF
>-|TRBJ2-2|TRBV6-6|-
TGTGCCAGCAGTTTCAACTCGCCTAGTCAGACCGGGGAGCTGTTTTTT
CASSFNSPSQTGELFF
>-|TRBJ2-1|TRBV28|-
TGTGCCAGCAGTTTCATGGGGGGCGCCTACAATGAGCAGTTCTTC
CASSFMGGAYNEQFF
>TRBD2|TRBJ2-3|TRBV25-1|-
TGTGCCAGCAGTACACCCGGGACTAGCGGGAGGGACCATACGCAGTATTTT
CASSTPGTSGRDHTQYF
>-|TRBJ2-7|TRBV25-1|-
TGTGCCAGCAGTCAGGGTTGGTCCTACGAGCAGTACTTC
CASSQGWSYEQYF
>-|TRBJ2-4|TRBV6-6|-
TGTGCCAGCAGTTACCTGAGACAGCCGGCGAAAAACATTCAGTACTTC
CASSYLRQPAKNIQYF
>-|TRBJ2-5|TRBV13|-
TGTGCCAGCAGACTCCCAGGAGGGGAGACCCAGTACTTC
CASRLPGGETQYF
>-|TRBJ2-7|TRBV6-5|-
TGTGCCAGCAGGGAGAATGGGGACGGAGTCTACGAGCAGTACTTC
CASRENGDGVYEQYF
>-|TRBJ1-1|TRBV6-5|few
TGTGCCAGCAGTCAATACACGGGAACTGAAGCTTTCTTT
CASSQYTGTEAFF
>-|TRBJ1-1|TRBV7-3|few
TGTGCCAGCAGTCAAGCCGGGGACACTGAAGCTTTCTTT
CASSQAGDTEAFF
>TRBD1|TRBJ2-5|TRBV5-1|-
TGCGCCAGCAGCTTAGGACAGGCCGTTTTGGAGACCCAGTACTTC
CASSLGQAVLETQYF
>TRBD2|TRBJ2-1|TRBV9|-
TGTGCCAGCCGAACCGGGACTATGAATGAGCAGTTCTTC
CASRTGTMNEQFF
>-|TRBJ2-1|TRBV5-1|-
TGCGCCAGCAGAGGGTATAGGGAGACCTACAATGAGCAGTTCTTC
CASRGYRETYNEQFF
>-|TRBJ2-1|TRBV5-4|-
TGTGCCAGCAGCTTCTCGGTCCAGGGACCACTGGATGAGCAGTTCTTC
CASSFSVQGPLDEQFF
>TRBD2|TRBJ2-1|TRBV7-3|-
TGTGCCAGCAGTTTGGGACTAGCGGGGAACAATGAGCAGTTCTTC
CASSLGLAGNNEQFF
>TRBD1|TRBJ2-6|TRBV18|-
TGTGCCAGCTCACTCAGGACAGGGGGCGGTTTTGCTGGGGCCAACGTCCTGACTTTC
CASSLRTGGGFAGANVLTF
>TRBD2|TRBJ2-1|TRBV9|-
TGTGCCAGCAGCGTAGGTTCGGGACTAGACCACAATGAGCAGTTCTTC
CASSVGSGLDHNEQFF
>-|TRBJ1-2|TRBV28|-
TGTGCCAGCAGTCCCAATATGGCGGGAAACCATGGCTACACCTTC
CASSPNMAGNHGYTF
>-|TRBJ2-1|TRBV6-6|-
TGTGCCAGCAGTCGAACCTCTAGCGCCAATGAGCAGTTCTTC
CASSRTSSANEQFF
>TRBD1|TRBJ2-2|TRBV19|-
TGTGCCAGTAGTCTCCGCCCTGTGACCGGGACAGGGACTATCGGGGAGCTGTTTTTT
CASSLRPVTGTGTIGELFF
>-|TRBJ2-2|TRBV11-3|-
TGTGCCAGCAGCTACAGGGAGGGAGTAGGGGAGCTGTTTTTT
CASSYREGVGELFF
>-|TRBJ2-5|TRBV11-2|-
TGTGCCAGCAGCTCCAACCCCGGGGTGTTAGAGACCCAGTACTTC
CASSSNPGVLETQYF
>-|TRBJ2-2|TRBV5-6|-
TGTGCCAGCAGCCAGGGACCGACGACCGGGGAGCTGTTTTTT
CASSQGPTTGELFF
>-|TRBJ1-1|TRBV5-1|-
TGCGCCAGCAGCTTGGGAGGGACCAACACTGAAGCTTTCTTT
CASSLGGTNTEAFF
>-|TRBJ1-3|TRBV18|-
TGTGCCAGCTCACCCACTCGGGTCAGGAGCTCTGGAAACACCATATATTTT
CASSPTRVRSSGNTIYF
>-|TRBJ2-1|TRBV27|-
TGTGCCAGCAGTTCACACCACAGGTACAATGAGCAGTTCTTC
CASSSHHRYNEQFF
>-|TRBJ2-3|TRBV5-4|-
TGTGCCAGCAGTCGGGAGTCAGGAGATACGCAGTATTTT
CASSRESGDTQYF
>-|TRBJ1-5|TRBV5-6|once
TGTGCCAGCAGCTTGGCTGGTAGCAATCAGCCCCAGCATTTT
CASSLAGSNQPQHF
>-|TRBJ1-5|TRBV7-2|-
TGTGCCAGCAGCTCCTATAACAGCCCCGGCGGGAGCAATCAGCCCCAGCATTTT
CASSSYNSPGGSNQPQHF
>TRBD1|TRBJ2-2|TRBV5-1|-
TGCGCCAGCAGCCCCGGACAGGCCAACACCGGGGAGCTGTTTTTT
CASSPGQANTGELFF
>TRBD2|TRBJ2-3|TRBV5-4|-
TGTGCCAGCAGCGCGGGGGGAGGGCCAGATACGCAGTATTTT
CASSAGGGPDTQYF
>-|TRBJ2-5|TRBV14|-
TGTGCCAGCAGCTTAGGACAGACTTATCAAGAGACCCAGTACTTC
CASSLGQTYQETQYF
>-|TRBJ2-7|TRBV6-6|-
TGTGCCAGCAGTTACTCCGGGACTCATCTCTACGAGCAGTACTTC
CASSYSGTHLYEQYF
>-|TRBJ2-3|TRBV2|-
TGTGCCAGCTTATGGCCGGGAGGCACAGATACGCAGTATTTT
CASLWPGGTDTQYF
>-|TRBJ2-1|TRBV18|-
TGTGCCAGCTCATTGCCTGACTACAATGAGCAGTTCTTC
CASSLPDYNEQFF
>TRBD1|TRBJ2-7|TRBV19|-
TGTGCCAGTAGTCCCGACAGGGGGGCCATCGAGCAGTACTTC
CASSPDRGAIEQYF
>-|TRBJ1-4|TRBV6-1|-
TGTGCCAGCAGTGAAGATGGAGGGGGGGCTAATGAAAAACTGTTTTTT
CASSEDGGGANEKLFF
>TRBD1|TRBJ1-4|TRBV5-1|-
TGCGCCAGCAGCTTGTGGGCAGGGGGCAATGAAAAACTGTTTTTT
CASSLWAGGNEKLFF
>-|TRBJ2-3|TRBV28|-
TGTGCCAGCAGTCCTGGTGGGATGGGGCGGTCAGATACGCAGTATTTT
CASSPGGMGRSDTQYF
>-|TRBJ1-1|TRBV15|once
TGTGCCACCAGCGGGGGGACGGGCACTGAAGCTTTCTTT
CATSGGTGTEAFF
>-|TRBJ2-2|TRBV28|-
TGTGCCAGCAGTCTCCTCAGGCTCAAAACAGGAGTAAACACCGGGGAGCTGTTTTTT
CASSLLRLKTGVNTGELFF
>TRBD2|TRBJ2-2|TRBV4-2|-
TGTGCCAGCAGCCCCATTCAGACTAGCGGGAACACCGGGGAGCTGTTTTTT
CASSPIQTSGNTGELFF
>-|TRBJ2-7|TRBV9|-
TGTGCCAGCAGCCCCGGGCTCAGCGAGCAGTACTTC
CASSPGLSEQYF
>-|TRBJ2-5|TRBV5-1|-
TGCGCCAGCACCATCGCTAAACCGGGCCAAGAGACCCAGTACTTC
CASTIAKPGQETQYF
>-|TRBJ1-2|TRBV5-1|-
TGCGCCAGCACCAACAAACAGGGTAGCTATGGCTACACCTTC
CASTNKQGSYGYTF
>-|TRBJ1-4|TRBV10-1|-
TGCGCCAGCGCTCCCGGGGGCACTAATGAAAAACTGTTTTTT
CASAPGGTNEKLFF
>-|TRBJ1-1|TRBV6-1|-
TGTGCCAGCAGTGAAGGGGGGCCCGACACTGAAGCTTTCTTT
CASSEGGPDTEAFF
>-|TRBJ2-3|TRBV29-1|-
TGCAGCGTCGTACCTCTTAAACGCACAGATACGCAGTATTTT
CSVVPLKRTDTQYF
>-|TRBJ1-4|TRBV7-9|few
TGTGCCAGCAGCTCGACGACTGCTTGGAAACTGTTTTTT
CASSSTTAWKLFF
>-|TRBJ2-3|TRBV29-1|-
TGCAGCGTCGCACCCCTTCTAGTTTCAGATACGCAGTATTTT
CSVAPLLVSDTQYF
>TRBD1|TRBJ2-5|TRBV19|-
TGTGCCACCAAGAGAGGGGGCGCGGGCCAAGAGACCCAGTACTTC
CATKRGGAGQETQYF
>-|TRBJ1-3|TRBV5-4|-
TGTGCCAGCAGCCCGAACAGGCATGACTCTGGAAACACCATATATTTT
CASSPNRHDSGNTIYF
>-|TRBJ1-4|TRBV5-1|-
TGCGCCAGCAGCTTCGGGCAGGGTCAAGAAAAACTGTTTTTT
CASSFGQGQEKLFF